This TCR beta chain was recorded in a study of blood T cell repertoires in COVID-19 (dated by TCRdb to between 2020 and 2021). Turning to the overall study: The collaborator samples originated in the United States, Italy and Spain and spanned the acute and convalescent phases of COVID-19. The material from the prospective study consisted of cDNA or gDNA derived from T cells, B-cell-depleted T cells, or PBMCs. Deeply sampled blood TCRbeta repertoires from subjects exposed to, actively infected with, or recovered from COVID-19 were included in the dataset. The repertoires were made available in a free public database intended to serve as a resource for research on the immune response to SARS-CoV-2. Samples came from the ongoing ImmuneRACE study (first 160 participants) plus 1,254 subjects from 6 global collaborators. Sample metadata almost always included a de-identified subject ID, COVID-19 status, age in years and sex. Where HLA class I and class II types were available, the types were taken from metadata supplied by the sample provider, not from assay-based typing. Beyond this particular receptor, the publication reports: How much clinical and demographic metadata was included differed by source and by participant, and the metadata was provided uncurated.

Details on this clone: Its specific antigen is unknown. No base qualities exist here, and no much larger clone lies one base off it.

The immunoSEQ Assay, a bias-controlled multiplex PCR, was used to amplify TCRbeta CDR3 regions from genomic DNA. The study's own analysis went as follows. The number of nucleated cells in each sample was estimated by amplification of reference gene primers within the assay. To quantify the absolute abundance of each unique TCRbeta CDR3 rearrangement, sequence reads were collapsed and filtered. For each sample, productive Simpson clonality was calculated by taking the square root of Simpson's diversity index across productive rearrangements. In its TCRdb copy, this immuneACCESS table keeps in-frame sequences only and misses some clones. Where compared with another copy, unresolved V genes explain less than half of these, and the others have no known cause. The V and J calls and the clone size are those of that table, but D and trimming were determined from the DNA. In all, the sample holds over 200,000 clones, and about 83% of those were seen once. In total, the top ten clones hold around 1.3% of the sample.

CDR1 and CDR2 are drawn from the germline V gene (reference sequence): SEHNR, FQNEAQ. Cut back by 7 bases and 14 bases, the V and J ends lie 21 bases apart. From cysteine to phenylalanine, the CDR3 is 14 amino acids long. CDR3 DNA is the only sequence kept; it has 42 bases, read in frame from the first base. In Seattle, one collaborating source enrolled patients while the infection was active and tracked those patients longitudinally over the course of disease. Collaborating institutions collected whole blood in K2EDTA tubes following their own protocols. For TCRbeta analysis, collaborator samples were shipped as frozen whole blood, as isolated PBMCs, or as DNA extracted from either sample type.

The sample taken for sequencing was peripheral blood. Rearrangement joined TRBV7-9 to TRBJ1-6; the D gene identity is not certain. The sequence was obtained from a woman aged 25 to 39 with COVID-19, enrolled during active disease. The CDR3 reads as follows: CASTRGALEMALHF. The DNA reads TGTGCCAGCACAAGAGGAGCCCTGGAGATGGCCCTCCACTTT. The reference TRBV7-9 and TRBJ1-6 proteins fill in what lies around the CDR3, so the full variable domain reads DTGVSQNPRHKITKRGQNVTFRCDPISEHNRLYWYRQTLGQGPEFLTYFQNEAQLEKSRLLSDRFSAERPKGSFSTLEIQRTEQGDSAMYLCASTRGALEMALHFGNGTRLTVT.